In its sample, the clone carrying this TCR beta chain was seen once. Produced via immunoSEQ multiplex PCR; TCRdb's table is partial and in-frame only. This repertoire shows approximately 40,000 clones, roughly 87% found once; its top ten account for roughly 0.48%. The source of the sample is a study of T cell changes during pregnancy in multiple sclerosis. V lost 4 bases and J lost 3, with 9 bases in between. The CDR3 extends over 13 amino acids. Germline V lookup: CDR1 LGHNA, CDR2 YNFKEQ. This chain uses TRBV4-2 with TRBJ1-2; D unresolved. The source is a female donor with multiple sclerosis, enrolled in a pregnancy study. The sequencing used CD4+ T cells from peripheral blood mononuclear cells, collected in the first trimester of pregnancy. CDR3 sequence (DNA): TGTGCCAGCAGCCGTTCCAGTGACTATGGCTACACCTTC. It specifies CASSRSSDYGYTF.